These 32 T cell receptor beta chains originate from one sample sequenced in a study of T cell changes during pregnancy in multiple sclerosis. Some clones are missing from TCRdb's copy, which holds only in-frame ones; the method was immunoSEQ multiplex PCR. The top ten clones hold over 0.85% of a sample with more than 45,000 clones, around 92% of them seen once. Here the sequenced sample was CD4+ T cells from peripheral blood mononuclear cells, taken in the second trimester of pregnancy. Receptor source: a female donor in good health, enrolled as a control in a pregnancy study.

The chain recombines TRBV4-3 with TRBJ2-1, with 10 nucleotides matching TRBD2. CDR1 LGHNA and CDR2 YSLEER come from the germline V gene. V shed 3 bases, J shed 1 base, and the junction held 6 bases outside the gene matches. The length of the CDR3 is 17 residues. The CDR3 DNA reads as TGCGCCAGCAGCCACGGGTTAGCGGGAGGATCCTACAATGAGCAGTTCTTC. This encodes CASSHGLAGGSYNEQFF.

The J gene is TRBJ2-7, the V gene TRBV21-1; the table's D call of TRBD2 was not tested on the DNA. TRBV21-1 is a pseudogene segment. The CDR3 is 15 residues long. CDR3: CASRKRVSIPYEQYF. In DNA form, the CDR3 reads TGTGCCAGCAGGAAACGGGTAAGCATCCCCTACGAGCAGTACTTC.

The gene calls are TRBV2 and TRBJ2-1; D is undetermined. The CDR3 is 12 amino acids. Trimming pared 2 bases from V and 9 bases from J, leaving 8 bases between. Germline-derived CDR1 and CDR2 are SNHLY and FYNNEI. CDR3 residues: CASSEMRSEQFF. The CDR3 DNA reads TGTGCCAGCAGTGAAATGAGATCTGAGCAGTTCTTC.

Of note for this clone: A read error may account for a junction end that differs from germline. The chain carries TRBV7-7 and TRBJ2-2; 9 bases are shared with TRBD1. This CDR3 contains 16 residues. Germline CDR1 SSHAT, CDR2 FNYEAQ (reference sequence). CDR3: CASSLRQGVITGELFF. In DNA, the CDR3 is TGTGCTAGCAGCCTAAGACAGGGGGTTATCACCGGGGAGCTGTTTTTT.

The chain joins TRBV5-1 to TRBJ1-1; D might be TRBD1 (5 bases). The CDR3 extends over 14 amino acids. V was trimmed by 1 base and J by 4 bases, leaving 11 bases between them. CDR1 SGHRS and CDR2 YFSETQ come from the germline V gene. Here the CDR3 DNA reads TGCGCCAGCAGCTTGTGGGGCGTAGGCACTGAAGCTTTCTTT. Amino acid sequence: CASSLWGVGTEAFF.

The chain recombines TRBV18 with TRBJ2-1; 8 bases are a match to TRBD1. The germline V gene encodes CDR1 KGHSH and CDR2 LQKENI. CDR3 size: 17 residues. The trim removed 3 bases at V and 3 bases at J, leaving 10 bases unmatched. DNA of the CDR3: TGTGCCAGCTCACCCCCGGGACAGGCTAACTACTACAATGAGCAGTTCTTC. Protein sequence: CASSPPGQANYYNEQFF. Full variable domain (missing parts from reference TRBV18 and TRBJ2-1): NAGVMQNPRHLVRRRGQEARLRCSPMKGHSHVYWYRQLPEEGLKFMVYLQKENIIDESGMPKERFSAEFPKEGPSILRIQQVVRGDSAAYFCASSPPGQANYYNEQFFGPGTRLTVL.

This clone appeared once. Written as DNA, the CDR3 is TGCGCCAGCAGCCAAGGGGGACAGGCCATCTACGAGCAGTACTTC. Amino acids: CASSQGGQAIYEQYF. The chain uses TRBV4-1 and TRBJ2-7; 8 bases align to TRBD1. The germline V gene has CDR1 MGHRA and CDR2 YSYEKL. Trimming cost V 1 base and J 3 bases; bases outside gene matches: 5. This CDR3 has 15 amino acids.

J is TRBJ1-2 and V is TRBV2; D possibly corresponds to TRBD1 (5 bases). This CDR3 contains 14 residues. Germline loops: CDR1 SNHLY, CDR2 FYNNEI. Deletions cut 4 bases from V and 3 bases from J, with 12 bases between. The CDR3 coding sequence is TGTGCCAGCAGTGGGGGCCTTACCGACTATGGCTACACCTTC. Translated, it gives CASSGGLTDYGYTF. Full variable domain (remainder filled in from reference TRBV2 and TRBJ1-2): EPEVTQTPSHQVTQMGQEVILRCVPISNHLYFYWYRQILGQKVEFLVSFYNNEISEKSEIFDDQFSVERPDGSNFTLKIRSTKLEDSAMYFCASSGGLTDYGYTFGSGTRLTVV.

This clone was observed once. V gene TRBV14 combines with J gene TRBJ2-2, with 11 bases aligning to TRBD2. This CDR3 has 14 amino acids. The germline CDR1 and CDR2 sequences are SGHDN and FVKESK. V lost 4 bases and J lost 6; bases outside the gene matches: 1. CDR3: CASSPLAGAGELFF. The CDR3 DNA sequence: TGTGCCAGCAGCCCACTAGCGGGAGCCGGGGAGCTGTTTTTT.

The count of this clone is one. The chain is built from TRBV28 and TRBJ2-1, with TRBD2 matching over 9 bases. There are 19 residues in the CDR3. In germline, CDR1 is MDHEN, CDR2 SYDVKM. V was pared by 3 bases and J by 7 bases, with 19 bases of the junction left unmatched. The CDR3 sequence: CASSFVASGILYEGNEQFF. The CDR3 DNA follows: TGTGCCAGCAGTTTTGTGGCTAGCGGGATTCTATATGAGGGGAATGAGCAGTTCTTC.

The J gene is TRBJ1-2, the V gene TRBV4-3; 8 bases fit TRBD1. Germline V CDR1 and CDR2: LGHNA, YSLEER. V dropped 1 base and J dropped 4; count of bases not matched to a gene: 5. This CDR3 region has 15 residues. The CDR3 region is CASSQAQGAFYGYTF. CDR3 bases: TGCGCCAGCAGCCAAGCCCAGGGGGCGTTCTATGGCTACACCTTC.

The V call is TRBV5-1, the J call TRBJ2-3, with D possibly being TRBD2 (6 bases). This CDR3 has 16 residues. V lost 0 bases and J lost 1, with 12 bases in between. Germline V gene lookup returns CDR1 SGHRS and CDR2 YFSETQ. The CDR3 DNA follows: TGCGCCAGCAGCTTGGCAGGCGGGACCGGCACAGATACGCAGTATTTT. Encoded protein: CASSLAGGTGTDTQYF.

CDR3 sequence reads: CASSPSPAGSTDTQYF. In DNA, the CDR3 is TGCGCCAGCAGCCCCTCCCCAGCGGGATCCACAGATACGCAGTATTTT. The rearrangement links TRBV5-1 to TRBJ2-3; TRBD2 agrees at 7 bases. V was pared by 4 bases and J by 2 bases, with 10 bases of the junction left unmatched. Germline values: CDR1 SGHRS, CDR2 YFSETQ. CDR3 length: 16 amino acids. Filled out from reference TRBV5-1 and TRBJ2-3, the complete variable domain reads KAGVTQTPRYLIKTRGQQVTLSCSPISGHRSVSWYQQTPGQGLQFLFEYFSETQRNKGNFPGRFSGRQFSNSRSEMNVSTLELGDSALYLCASSPSPAGSTDTQYFGPGTRLTVL.

The chain uses TRBV29-1 and TRBJ2-7, with 10 bases identical to TRBD2. This CDR3 is 13 amino acids long. Germline CDR1 SQVTM, CDR2 ANQGSEA. The trim removed 4 bases at V and 7 bases at J, leaving 7 bases unmatched. The CDR3 DNA reads TGCAGCGTTGTCCCTACTAGCGGGGTAGAGCAGTACTTC. Its protein product is CSVVPTSGVEQYF.

The CDR3: CASSTDSSTDTQYF. Here the CDR3 DNA reads TGTGCCAGCAGCACGGACTCTAGCACAGATACGCAGTATTTT. The chain couples TRBV5-4 to TRBJ2-3, with D possibly matching TRBD2 (5 bases). Trimming took 4 bases from V and 0 from J, leaving 9 bases between them. CDR1 SGHNT and CDR2 YYREEE come from the germline V gene (reference sequence). This CDR3 contains 14 residues. Drawing the rest from reference TRBV5-4 and TRBJ2-3, the complete variable domain is ETGVTQSPTHLIKTRGQQVTLRCSSQSGHNTVSWYQQALGQGPQFIFQYYREEENGRGNFPPRFSGLQFPNYSSELNVNALELDDSALYLCASSTDSSTDTQYFGPGTRLTVL.

The rearrangement uses TRBV27 and TRBJ2-1; TRBD2 agrees at 10 bases. The CDR3 covers 19 residues. Germline values: CDR1 MNHEY, CDR2 SMNVEV (reference sequence). The junction had 16 bases not matched to a gene; V was cut back by 3 bases and J by 5 bases. The CDR3 sequence is CASSFYIQREGPRNNEQFF. The CDR3 DNA follows: TGTGCCAGCAGTTTCTATATCCAGCGGGAGGGCCCTCGGAACAATGAGCAGTTCTTC.

The rearrangement joins TRBV27 to TRBJ1-1, with D possibly TRBD1 on 6 matching bases. The CDR3 has 16 amino acids. V lost 5 bases and J 3 bases, leaving 19 bases between the germline ends. CDR1 and CDR2 from the germline V gene are MNHEY and SMNVEV (reference sequence). The CDR3 DNA reads as TGTGCCAGCAGTCAACTACAGGACAGCTATGACACTGAAGCTTTCTTT. Translated: CASSQLQDSYDTEAFF.

As DNA, the CDR3 is TGTGCCAGTAGTTCCCGGCCTGGGGCTACTAATTACTATGGCTACACCTTC. Translating it yields CASSSRPGATNYYGYTF. J is TRBJ1-2 and V is TRBV19; possibly TRBD1 for D (5 bases). Germline V gives CDR1 LNHDA, CDR2 SQIVND (reference sequence). The CDR3 has 17 amino acids. Deletions cut 5 bases from V and 3 bases from J, with 22 bases between.

V gene TRBV5-1 combines with J gene TRBJ2-3; 14 bases are a match to TRBD2. Losses at the gene ends were 5 bases for V and 9 bases for J; bases not matched to a gene: 8. This CDR3 spans 15 amino acids. Germline CDR1 reads SGHRS; CDR2 reads YFSETQ. CDR3 sequence (DNA): TGCGCCAGCAGAAATCCGGGACTAGCGGGAGCGACGCAGTATTTT. Translated: CASRNPGLAGATQYF.

The chain employs TRBV7-9 and TRBJ2-5; D gene unclear. Germline loops: CDR1 SEHNR, CDR2 FQNEAQ (reference sequence). The CDR3 runs to 17 residues. The V end was cut by 5 bases, the J end by 3 bases, with 22 bases between. The CDR3, as DNA: TGTGCCAGCAGCGTCCTACGACTCTCAGCTAGAAAAGAGACCCAGTACTTC. Translation: CASSVLRLSARKETQYF.

The DNA for the CDR3 is TGTGCCAGCAGCGTAGGGAGGACAGAGACTTATGGCTACACCTTC. This translates into CASSVGRTETYGYTF. This chain connects TRBV9 to TRBJ1-2; weak D call: TRBD1 (6 bases). CDR3 length: 15 amino acids. Germline V CDR1 and CDR2: SGDLS, YYNGEE. V shed 0 bases and J shed 5 bases, with 14 bases lying between them.

V gene TRBV5-4 combines with J gene TRBJ1-3; 11 bases map to TRBD1. In germline, CDR1 is SGHNT, CDR2 YYREEE (reference sequence). The J segment lost 0 bases and the V segment lost 4 bases, leaving 3 bases of the junction unmatched. The CDR3 sequence is 16 residues long. The CDR3 DNA is TGTGCCAGCAGCCGGACAGGGGGCTTCTCTGGAAACACCATATATTTT. The encoded protein is CASSRTGGFSGNTIYF.

V and J are TRBV19 and TRBJ1-4; 7 bases agree with TRBD1. The germline CDR1 and CDR2 sequences are LNHDA and SQIVND (reference sequence). J gave up 6 bases and V 6 bases, and 10 bases lay outside the gene matches. The CDR3 has 15 amino acids. Written as DNA, the CDR3 is TGTGCCAGTAGCCCACCGGGACAGACGCATGAAAAACTGTTTTTT. Its protein is CASSPPGQTHEKLFF. Full variable domain (outside the CDR3, taken from reference TRBV19 and TRBJ1-4): DGGITQSPKYLFRKEGQNVTLSCEQNLNHDAMYWYRQDPGQGLRLIYYSQIVNDFQKGDIAEGYSVSREKKESFPLTVTSAQKNPTAFYLCASSPPGQTHEKLFFGSGTQLSVL.

This rearrangement joins TRBV7-2 to TRBJ2-7; 9 nucleotides match TRBD2. Trimming cost V 5 bases and J 0 bases; bases outside gene matches: 17. Per the germline V gene, CDR1 is SGHTA and CDR2 is FQGNSA. The CDR3 contains 19 residues. In DNA form, the CDR3 reads TGTGCCAGCAGCCCAGGGGGGGCTAGCGGGGCCCCAAACTCCTACGAGCAGTACTTC. Its translation: CASSPGGASGAPNSYEQYF.

The chain employs TRBV19 and TRBJ2-1; 7 nucleotides align to TRBD2. The V segment lost 8 bases and the J segment 6 bases; nucleotides outside the gene matches: 4. This CDR3 region has 12 residues. Germline-derived CDR1 and CDR2 are LNHDA and SQIVND (reference sequence). The CDR3 nucleotides read TGTGCCAGTGGCCCTAGCGGCAATGAGCAGTTCTTC. Protein sequence: CASGPSGNEQFF.

The rearrangement links TRBV6-1 to TRBJ2-2; D call uncertain. The V gene's germline CDR1 is MNHNS and CDR2 SASEGT. V shed 8 bases and J shed 6 bases, with 7 bases lying between them. The length of the CDR3 is 11 residues. The CDR3 DNA sequence: TGTGCCAGCTCTTCCCCCGGGGAGCTGTTTTTT. It specifies CASSSPGELFF.

V gene TRBV7-9 combines with J gene TRBJ2-1; 8 nucleotides align to TRBD2. The V gene end was trimmed by 3 bases and the J gene end by 6 bases; junction bases not matched to a gene: 10. In germline, CDR1 is SEHNR, CDR2 FQNEAQ (reference sequence). The CDR3 length is 16 residues. In DNA form, the CDR3 reads TGTGCCAGCAGCTTCGGTAGCGGGGAGAAAATCAATGAGCAGTTCTTC. Translating gives CASSFGSGEKINEQFF.

The CDR3 region is CASSSGQRYGYTF. The CDR3 DNA sequence: TGTGCCAGCAGTTCTGGACAGAGATATGGCTACACCTTC. The J gene is TRBJ1-2, the V gene TRBV2, with D perhaps TRBD1 (6 bases). The CDR3 has 13 residues. Germline assignment: CDR1 SNHLY and CDR2 FYNNEI. V dropped 5 bases and J dropped 5 bases, with 12 bases sitting between them.

This chain links TRBV5-6 with TRBJ2-7, with D uncertain. V dropped 4 bases and J dropped 1 base, with 12 bases sitting between them. The CDR3 consists of 14 residues. Germline V gene lookup returns CDR1 SGHDT and CDR2 YYEEEE. CDR3 in DNA: TGTGCCAGCAGCACGGTTGGGCAGTCCTACGAGCAGTACTTC. Protein: CASSTVGQSYEQYF.

This clone has only one observation. This rearrangement joins TRBV7-2 to TRBJ2-1; TRBD2 agrees at 7 bases. The ends lost 4 bases at V and 7 bases at J; junction bases unmatched: 4. The CDR3 runs 13 residues. Per germline, CDR1 SGHTA and CDR2 FQGNSA. The DNA of the CDR3 is TGTGCCAGCAGCTCACTAGCGCCGAATGAGCAGTTCTTC. Residues: CASSSLAPNEQFF.

The rearrangement links TRBV18 to TRBJ1-1; 10 nucleotides match TRBD1. V lost 4 bases and J lost 3; bases outside the gene matches: 14. The V gene's germline CDR1 is KGHSH and CDR2 LQKENI. CDR3 length: 18 amino acids. Written as DNA, the CDR3 is TGTGCCAGCTCACATCGGGGAACGTACGGGACAGGGGACACTGAAGCTTTCTTT. The encoded protein is CASSHRGTYGTGDTEAFF.

The rearrangement joins TRBV5-1 to TRBJ2-7, with 7 bases aligning to TRBD1. The germline CDR1 and CDR2 sequences are SGHRS and YFSETQ. J gave up 1 base and V 5 bases, and 6 bases lay outside the gene matches. The CDR3 spans 14 residues. DNA of the CDR3: TGCGCCAGCAGTGACCCACAGGGGTCCTACGAGCAGTACTTC. The encoded protein is CASSDPQGSYEQYF.